This T cell receptor (beta chain) was identified in a study of monozygotic twins with inflammatory bowel disease. With the 5' RACE reads reprocessed, TCRdb shows one record per CDR3 protein and no DNA. This table lists some 90,000 distinct CDR3 sequences. The CDR3 consists of 17 residues. Looked up from germline, CDR1 is DFQATT and CDR2 is SNEGSKA (reference sequence). Sequenced input: blood. This chain joins TRBV20-1 and TRBJ2-3; no DNA is available, so the TRBD2 call from TCRdb remains unchecked. This TCR was recovered from a human donor with ulcerative colitis or Crohn's disease, or a healthy co-twin of an affected twin (not recorded which). This CDR3 is CSARDGLAGGRTDTQYF.